One and the same sample provided the 30 T cell receptor beta chains below, sequenced in a study of T cells after posttransplantation cyclophosphamide (dated by TCRdb to between 2015 and 2016). The intended sense of this specimen's treatment or condition label: high-dose cyclophosphamide on days +3 and +4 as single-agent GVHD prophylaxis. Patients in the PTCy group got busulfan and fludarabine conditioning, a marrow graft from a related or unrelated donor, and cyclophosphamide on days +3 and +4. The method was the immunoSEQ multiplex PCR assay. Sourced from immuneACCESS, this table was stored by TCRdb with only in-frame sequences that have V and J called. A share of the clones is absent; for the studies checked, an unresolved V gene accounts for under half, and the remainder has no known explanation. The sample table holds about 10,000 clones, of which approximately 80% were seen once. The ten largest clones capture roughly 14% of the sample.

Sample: PBMCs, taken approximately 2,000 days after a stem cell transplant with posttransplant cyclophosphamide. All receptors come from a female patient in her forties who received an allogeneic stem cell transplant from a related donor, was CMV-positive, and had no GVHD. Following transplantation, part of the T cell population may be supplied by the graft donor rather than the patient.

A word on this clone: The sample holds other DNA sequences that translate to the same CDR3. This chain joins TRBV29-1 and TRBJ2-1; 8 bases align to TRBD2. This CDR3 has 15 residues. Unmatched junction bases numbered 5, after V lost 4 bases and J lost 0 bases. CDR1 is SQVTM and CDR2 is ANQGSEA in the germline V gene. CDR3 DNA: TGCAGCGTTGGGAGTGCGGGGGGCTCCTACAATGAGCAGTTCTTC. Translated: CSVGSAGGSYNEQFF.

V and J are TRBV7-3 and TRBJ2-5, with TRBD1 identical over 9 bases. V lost 5 bases to trimming and J lost 6 bases; unmatched junction nucleotides: 7. Per germline, CDR1 SGHTA and CDR2 FQGTGA. The CDR3 runs 14 residues. The CDR3 coding sequence is TGTGCCAGCAGCCCTGGGACAGGGCCCAAGACCCAGTACTTC. Translation: CASSPGTGPKTQYF.

This chain joins TRBV5-1 and TRBJ2-2; D gene uncertain. The germline V gene has CDR1 SGHRS and CDR2 YFSETQ. The V end lost 5 bases, the J end lost 0 bases, and 11 bases lay between the germline ends. The CDR3 contains 15 residues. DNA of the CDR3: TGCGCCAGCAGAGAGCGACCCGCGAACACCGGGGAGCTGTTTTTT. This translates into CASRERPANTGELFF.

The chain carries TRBV5-1 and TRBJ2-7; TRBD1 matches at 10 bases. The CDR3 loop spans 15 amino acids. Germline assignment: CDR1 SGHRS and CDR2 YFSETQ. V shed 3 bases, J shed 5 bases, and the junction held 8 bases outside the gene matches. The CDR3, as DNA: TGCGCCAGCAGCTCTACGGGACAGGGGAGGAACGAGCAGTACTTC. Translated, it gives CASSSTGQGRNEQYF. The full variable domain, rest sourced from reference TRBV5-1 and TRBJ2-7, is KAGVTQTPRYLIKTRGQQVTLSCSPISGHRSVSWYQQTPGQGLQFLFEYFSETQRNKGNFPGRFSGRQFSNSRSEMNVSTLELGDSALYLCASSSTGQGRNEQYFGPGTRLTVT.

The genes are TRBV10-3 and TRBJ1-5; 8 bases are a match to TRBD1. J gave up 1 base and V 6 bases, and 2 bases lay outside the gene matches. CDR3 length: 14 amino acids. CDR1 ENHRY and CDR2 SYGVKD come from the germline V gene. As DNA, the CDR3 is TGTGCCATCAGGGGGACAGGAAGCAATCAGCCCCAGCATTTT. Protein: CAIRGTGSNQPQHF.

This sequence joins TRBV7-9 and TRBJ1-1; D gene ambiguous. In germline, CDR1 is SEHNR, CDR2 FQNEAQ (reference sequence). The CDR3 runs 15 residues. V was trimmed by 1 base and J by 2 bases, leaving 11 bases between them. In nucleotides, the CDR3 is TGTGCCAGCAGCTTAGTCAGATCCAACAACACTGAAGCTTTCTTT. Protein sequence: CASSLVRSNNTEAFF.

This clone was detected only a few times. This sequence joins TRBV6-4 and TRBJ2-2; D possibly corresponds to TRBD2 (5 bases). CDR1 and CDR2 from the germline V gene are MRHNA and SNTAGT. This CDR3 has 14 residues. V was cut by 5 bases and J by 0 bases, with 7 bases left in between. The CDR3 DNA reads TGTGCCAGCAGTACGGGGTCGAACACCGGGGAGCTGTTTTTT. It codes for CASSTGSNTGELFF.

The V and J genes are TRBV10-3 and TRBJ1-2; TRBD1 aligns across 7 bases. V trimming: 0 bases; J trimming: 6 bases; junction bases outside the gene matches: 7. The CDR3 totals 15 residues. The V gene's germline CDR1 is ENHRY and CDR2 SYGVKD. The CDR3 is CAISESRQGEDGYTF. CDR3 coding DNA: TGTGCCATCAGTGAGTCGAGGCAGGGGGAAGATGGCTACACCTTC.

The genes are TRBV18 and TRBJ2-1; 11 bases map to TRBD1. CDR3 length equals 15 residues. CDR1 is KGHSH, CDR2 LQKENI, per germline. The V gene end was trimmed by 4 bases and the J gene end by 9 bases; junction bases not matched to a gene: 8. CDR3 loop: CASSRWTGGSSEQFF. The CDR3 DNA sequence: TGTGCCAGCTCACGCTGGACAGGGGGCTCTAGTGAGCAGTTCTTC.

V and J are TRBV6-5 and TRBJ1-4; 7 nucleotides align to TRBD1. The V gene end was trimmed by 4 bases and the J gene end by 10 bases; junction bases not matched to a gene: 3. Germline-derived CDR1 and CDR2 are MNHEY and SVGAGI. CDR3 length equals 12 residues. The DNA of the CDR3 is TGTGCCAGCAGTTTCAACAGGGGAAAACTGTTTTTT. It translates to CASSFNRGKLFF.

The chain combines TRBV5-1 with TRBJ2-1; D gene unclear. Trimming left V 2 bases short and J 0 bases short, with 12 bases between. CDR3 length: 16 amino acids. The germline CDR1 and CDR2 sequences are SGHRS and YFSETQ. The CDR3 nucleotides are TGCGCCAGCAGCTTTGGTAGCAGAGGCTCCTACAATGAGCAGTTCTTC. Translation: CASSFGSRGSYNEQFF.

V is TRBV7-9 and J is TRBJ1-2, with 8 bases identical to TRBD1. V shed 4 bases, J shed 2 bases, and the junction held 9 bases outside the gene matches. The CDR3 extends over 16 amino acids. Germline loops: CDR1 SEHNR, CDR2 FQNEAQ (reference sequence). The CDR3 protein is CASSYPEGDRNYGYTF. CDR3 DNA: TGTGCCAGCAGCTACCCGGAGGGGGACAGGAACTATGGCTACACCTTC.

This rearrangement joins TRBV10-1 to TRBJ2-2, with 9 bases fitting TRBD1. CDR1 is WNHNN, CDR2 SYGVQD, per germline (reference sequence). The CDR3 has 14 amino acids. V was clipped by 8 bases and J by 1 base; unmatched bases: 2. This chain's CDR3 is CASAGQGNTGELFF. The DNA for the CDR3 is TGCGCCAGCGCGGGACAGGGGAACACCGGGGAGCTGTTTTTT.

This clone has a handful of counts. The J gene is TRBJ1-3, the V gene TRBV4-1; D is uncertain. The CDR3 sequence is 14 residues long. Trimming stripped 1 base from V and 1 base from J, with 5 bases between. CDR1 and CDR2 (germline): MGHRA, YSYEKL. The CDR3 DNA sequence: TGCGCCAGCAGCCAAGGTCCTTCTGGAAACACCATATATTTT. Encoded protein: CASSQGPSGNTIYF.

V gene TRBV4-1 combines with J gene TRBJ2-1; D might be TRBD2 (6 bases). The CDR3 has 13 amino acids. With 0 bases removed from V and 13 bases from J, the gap between germline ends came to 13 bases. Germline CDR1 and CDR2: MGHRA and YSYEKL. The CDR3 spells CASSQDLGTFQFF. Here the CDR3 DNA reads TGCGCCAGCAGCCAAGATCTGGGGACTTTTCAGTTCTTC.

This clone was seen only once. In nucleotides, the CDR3 is TGCAGCGTCCTTAAATTACAGGATACCTCCTACGAGCAGTACTTC. Residues: CSVLKLQDTSYEQYF. The V gene is TRBV29-1, the J gene TRBJ2-7; D is possibly TRBD1 (5 bases). V shed 6 bases and J shed 0 bases, with 18 bases lying between them. There are 15 residues in the CDR3. Germline assignment: CDR1 SQVTM and CDR2 ANQGSEA.

V usage is TRBV18 and J usage is TRBJ2-7; possible D gene TRBD1, 6 bases. The CDR3 consists of 14 residues. The germline V and J ends were trimmed by 6 bases and 7 bases, with 19 bases remaining between them. Per germline, CDR1 KGHSH and CDR2 LQKENI. The CDR3 DNA is TGTGCCAGCTCCCCCGGGACATCTACGAGAGAGCAGTACTTC. Translated: CASSPGTSTREQYF.

This chain uses TRBV2 with TRBJ1-6; no firm D call. The CDR3 is 13 amino acids. V shed 6 bases and J shed 9 bases, with 12 bases lying between them. In germline, CDR1 is SNHLY, CDR2 FYNNEI. The CDR3 loop is CASRAVSGSPLHF. The CDR3, as DNA: TGTGCCAGCAGGGCAGTTTCGGGTTCACCCCTCCACTTT.

The chain joins TRBV28 to TRBJ1-3, with D uncertain. Germline V gene data show CDR1 as MDHEN and CDR2 as SYDVKM. The CDR3 covers 15 residues. The ends were cut back, 3 bases at V and 0 bases at J, with 9 bases in the middle. As DNA, the CDR3 is TGTGCCAGCAGTTTGAGTATCGGCTCTGGAAACACCATATATTTT. Translation gives CASSLSIGSGNTIYF.

This CDR3 is CASMPSRGAYNEQFF. The CDR3 bases are TGTGCCAGCATGCCAAGCCGGGGAGCCTACAATGAGCAGTTCTTC. V gene TRBV14 combines with J gene TRBJ2-1; perhaps TRBD2 as D (5 bases). Trimming took off 7 bases at V and 2 bases at J, with 15 bases between the two ends. This CDR3 has 15 residues. Germline CDR1 and CDR2: SGHDN and FVKESK.

In its sample, this clone was seen once. The chain combines TRBV5-5 with TRBJ2-5; D gene ambiguous. The CDR3 has 11 residues. With 2 bases removed from V and 3 bases from J, the gap between germline ends came to 2 bases. The germline gives CDR1 SGHKS, CDR2 YYEKEE (reference sequence). CDR3 in amino acids: CASSFKETQYF. Here the CDR3 DNA reads TGTGCCAGCAGCTTTAAAGAGACCCAGTACTTC.

Comment on this clone: At one of its ends the junction is not consistent with the germline gene, which may arise from a read error. This rearrangement joins TRBV5-1 to TRBJ2-3; 9 positions agree with TRBD1. Germline lookup yields CDR1 SGHRS and CDR2 YFSETQ. The CDR3 is 13 amino acids. The CDR3 DNA follows: TGCGCCAGCAGCACAGGGGGCACTGATACGCAGTATTTT. Its translation is CASSTGGTDTQYF.

The CDR3 loop reads CASSPHGGLNTEAFF. The CDR3 DNA is TGTGCCAGCTCACCTCACGGGGGGCTGAACACTGAAGCTTTCTTT. The chain has TRBV18 and TRBJ1-1; D may be TRBD1 (6 bases). Germline lookup yields CDR1 KGHSH and CDR2 LQKENI. Trimming cost V 3 bases and J 0 bases, with 11 bases left between them. This CDR3 has 15 residues.

This sequence joins TRBV19 and TRBJ1-1, with TRBD1 matching 8 bases. The CDR3 sequence is 14 residues long. Looked up from germline, CDR1 is LNHDA and CDR2 is SQIVND (reference sequence). With 2 bases clipped from V and 4 bases from J, the junction kept 3 bases outside the gene matches. The CDR3 reads CASSISQGVTEAFF. The CDR3 nucleotides are TGTGCCAGTAGTATATCACAGGGGGTCACTGAAGCTTTCTTT.

CDR3 protein: CASSFKVHAPSGEQYF. As DNA, the CDR3 is TGTGCCAGCAGCTTTAAGGTCCATGCACCCTCGGGCGAGCAGTACTTC. The chain has TRBV5-6 and TRBJ2-7; D is uncertain. The V end was cut by 2 bases, the J end by 6 bases, with 21 bases between. The CDR3 has 16 residues. CDR1 SGHDT and CDR2 YYEEEE come from the germline V gene.

The chain recombines TRBV6-6 with TRBJ2-6; D not resolved. Per the germline V gene, CDR1 is MNHNY and CDR2 is SVGAGI (reference sequence). Trimming took 8 bases from V and 0 from J, leaving 11 bases between them. This CDR3 is 15 amino acids long. CDR3: CASLPRSSGANVLTF. The CDR3 nucleotides are TGTGCCAGCCTCCCCCGTAGCTCTGGGGCCAACGTCCTGACTTTC.

The table lists this clone with a few counts. The chain has TRBV7-7 and TRBJ2-7; possible D gene TRBD1, 6 bases. The CDR3 runs 13 residues. Trimming took off 1 base at V and 6 bases at J, with 10 bases between the two ends. Germline CDR1 reads SSHAT; CDR2 reads FNYEAQ (reference sequence). The CDR3, as DNA: TGTGCCAGCAGCTTAGGGGGACAACTCGAGCAGTACTTC. Translated: CASSLGGQLEQYF.

The rearrangement links TRBV6-4 to TRBJ2-1; TRBD2 might be the D (6 bases). The V end was cut by 6 bases, the J end by 3 bases, with 12 bases between. The CDR3 contains 14 residues. Germline V gene lookup returns CDR1 MRHNA and CDR2 SNTAGT. This CDR3 reads CASSPGGFYNEQFF. As DNA, the CDR3 is TGTGCCAGCAGCCCCGGAGGGTTCTACAATGAGCAGTTCTTC.

In its sample, this clone was seen once. This chain joins TRBV6-1 and TRBJ2-3; weak D call: TRBD1 (6 bases). Germline V CDR1 and CDR2: MNHNS, SASEGT. Trimming took 5 bases from V and 2 from J, leaving 14 bases between them. The CDR3 covers 15 residues. CDR3 nucleotides: TGTGCCAGCAGTCCTCGACAGGACGACACAGATACGCAGTATTTT. This sequence encodes CASSPRQDDTDTQYF.

The chain couples TRBV9 to TRBJ1-2; D is ambiguous. Trimming removed 3 bases from V and 4 bases from J, with 10 bases in between. Germline lookup yields CDR1 SGDLS and CDR2 YYNGEE. CDR3 length equals 13 residues. The CDR3 region is CASSEYSGYGYTF. CDR3 DNA: TGTGCCAGCAGCGAATATTCCGGCTATGGCTACACCTTC.